The clone carrying this T cell receptor beta chain was seen a handful of times. Its antigen is currently unknown. The data were produced by immunoSEQ multiplex PCR, yet TCRdb's version contains in-frame clones alone and is incomplete. The data show some 150,000 clones, with around 81% seen just once and approximately 7.6% held by the top ten. This record belongs to a study of cytotoxic CD8 clonotypes in ibrutinib-treated CLL. Study results and caveats: Public clonotypes showed up rarely, and on treatment they shrank or held steady. Clonality, elevated at ibrutinib response, dropped back toward baseline at progression.

This CDR3 is 16 amino acids long. The ends lost 5 bases at V and 3 bases at J; junction bases unmatched: 12. Germline V gene lookup returns CDR1 WNHNN and CDR2 SYGVQD (reference sequence). This TCR was sampled from a human donor with chronic lymphocytic leukemia. The sequencing here drew on PBMCs, taken after 36 months of ibrutinib treatment. The chain combines TRBV10-1 with TRBJ1-2; TRBD1 aligns across 7 bases. The CDR3, as DNA: TGCGCCAGCAGTCTGATCTCAGGGGGTCTCGACTATGGCTACACCTTC. Protein: CASSLISGGLDYGYTF.